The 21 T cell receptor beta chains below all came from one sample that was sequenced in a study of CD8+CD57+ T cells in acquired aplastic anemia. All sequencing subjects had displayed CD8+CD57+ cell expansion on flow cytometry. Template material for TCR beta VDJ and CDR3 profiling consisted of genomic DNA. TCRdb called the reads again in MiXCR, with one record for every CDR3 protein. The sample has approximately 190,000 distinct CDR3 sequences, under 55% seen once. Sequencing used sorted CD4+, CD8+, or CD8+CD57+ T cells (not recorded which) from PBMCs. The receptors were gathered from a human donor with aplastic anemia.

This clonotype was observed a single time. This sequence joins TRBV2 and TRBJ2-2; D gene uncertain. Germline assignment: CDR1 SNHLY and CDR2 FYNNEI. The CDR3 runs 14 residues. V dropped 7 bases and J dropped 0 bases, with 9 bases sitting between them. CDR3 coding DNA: TGTGCCAGCATGAACGACGCGAACACCGGGGAGCTGTTTTTT. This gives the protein CASMNDANTGELFF.

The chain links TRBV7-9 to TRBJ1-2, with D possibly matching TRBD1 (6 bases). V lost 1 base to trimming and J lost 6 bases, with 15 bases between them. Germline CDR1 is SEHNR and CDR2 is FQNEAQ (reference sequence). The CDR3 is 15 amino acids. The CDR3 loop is CASSLGGRGVDGYTF. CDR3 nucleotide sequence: TGTGCCAGCAGCTTAGGAGGCAGGGGAGTTGATGGCTACACCTTC.

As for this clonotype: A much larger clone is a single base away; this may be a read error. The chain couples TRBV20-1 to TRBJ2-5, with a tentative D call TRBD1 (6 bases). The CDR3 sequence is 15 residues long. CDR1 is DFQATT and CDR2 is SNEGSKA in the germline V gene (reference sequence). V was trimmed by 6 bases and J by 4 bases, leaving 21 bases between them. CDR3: CSAYDRYRVGETQYF. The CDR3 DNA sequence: TGCAGTGCCTACGACCGGTACAGGGTGGGAGAGACCCAGTACTTC.

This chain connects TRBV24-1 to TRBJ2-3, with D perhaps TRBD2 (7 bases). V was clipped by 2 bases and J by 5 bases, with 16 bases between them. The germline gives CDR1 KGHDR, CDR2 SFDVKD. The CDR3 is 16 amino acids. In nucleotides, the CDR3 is TGTGCCACCAGTGATTCTTTGGGGGGGCCGATAGATACGCAGTATTTT. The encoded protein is CATSDSLGGPIDTQYF.

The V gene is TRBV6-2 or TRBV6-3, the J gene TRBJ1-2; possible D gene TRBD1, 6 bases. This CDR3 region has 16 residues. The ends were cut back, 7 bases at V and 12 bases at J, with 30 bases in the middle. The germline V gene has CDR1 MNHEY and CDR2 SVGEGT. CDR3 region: CASTPRGGRGQPAHTF. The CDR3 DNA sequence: TGTGCCAGCACTCCCCGCGGAGGCAGGGGACAACCTGCCCACACCTTC.

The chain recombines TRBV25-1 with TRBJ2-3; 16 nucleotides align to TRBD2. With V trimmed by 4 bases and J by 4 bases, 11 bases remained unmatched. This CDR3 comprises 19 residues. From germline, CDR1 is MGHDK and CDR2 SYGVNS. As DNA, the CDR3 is TGTGCCAGCAGTGGACCGGGACTAGCGGGGGGGCTTGTAGCAGATACGCAGTATTTT. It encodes CASSGPGLAGGLVADTQYF.

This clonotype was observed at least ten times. The CDR3 reads CASRADLQGTPEQYF. CDR3 DNA: TGTGCCAGCAGGGCGGATCTACAGGGCACCCCCGAGCAGTACTTC. The rearrangement joins TRBV6-1 to TRBJ2-7; tentative D call: TRBD1 (6 bases). Germline V gene lookup returns CDR1 MNHNS and CDR2 SASEGT. Trimming stripped 6 bases from V and 6 bases from J, with 21 bases between. The CDR3 is 15 amino acids.

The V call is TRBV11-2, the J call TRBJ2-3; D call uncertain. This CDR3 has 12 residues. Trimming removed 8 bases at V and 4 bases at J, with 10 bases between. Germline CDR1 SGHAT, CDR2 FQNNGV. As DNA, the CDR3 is TGTGCCAGCGGAGTCCGGCCAGATACGCAGTATTTT. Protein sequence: CASGVRPDTQYF.

The CDR3 loop reads CASAGISGNTIYF. The CDR3 DNA reads TGTGCCAGCGCGGGGATCTCTGGAAACACCATATATTTT. This sequence joins TRBV10-3 and TRBJ1-3; no definite D call. The CDR3 consists of 13 residues. Germline loops: CDR1 ENHRY, CDR2 SYGVKD. Trimming took off 10 bases at V and 0 bases at J, with 10 bases between the two ends.

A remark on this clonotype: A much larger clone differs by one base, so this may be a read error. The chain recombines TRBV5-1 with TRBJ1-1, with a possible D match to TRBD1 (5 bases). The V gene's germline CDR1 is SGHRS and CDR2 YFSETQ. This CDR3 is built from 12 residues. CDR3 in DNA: TGCGCCAGCAGCTTGGAGGGGTTTGAAGCTCTCTTT. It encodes CASSLEGFEALF. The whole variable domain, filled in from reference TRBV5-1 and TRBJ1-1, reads KAGVTQTPRYLIKTRGQQVTLSCSPISGHRSVSWYQQTPGQGLQFLFEYFSETQRNKGNFPGRFSGRQFSNSRSEMNVSTLELGDSALYLCASSLEGFEALFGQGTRLTVV.

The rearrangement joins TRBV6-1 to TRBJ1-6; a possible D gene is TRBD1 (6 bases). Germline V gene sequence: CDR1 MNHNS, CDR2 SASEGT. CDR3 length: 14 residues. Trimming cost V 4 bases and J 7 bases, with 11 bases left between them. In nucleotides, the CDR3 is TGTGCCAGCAGTGGTCGGACAGAAAATTCACCCCTCCACTTT. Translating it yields CASSGRTENSPLHF.

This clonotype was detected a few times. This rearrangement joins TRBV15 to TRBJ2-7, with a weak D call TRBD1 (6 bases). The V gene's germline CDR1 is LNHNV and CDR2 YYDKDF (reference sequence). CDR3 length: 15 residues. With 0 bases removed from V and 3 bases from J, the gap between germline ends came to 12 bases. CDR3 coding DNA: TGTGCCACCAGCAGAGACAGGGGTGGGGGCTACGAGCAGTACTTC. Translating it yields CATSRDRGGGYEQYF.

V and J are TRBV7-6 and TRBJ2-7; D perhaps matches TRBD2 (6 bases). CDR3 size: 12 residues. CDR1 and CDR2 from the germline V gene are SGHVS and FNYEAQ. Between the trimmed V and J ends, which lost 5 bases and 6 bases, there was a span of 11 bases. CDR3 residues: CASSPNGGEQYF. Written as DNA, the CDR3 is TGTGCCAGCAGCCCCAACGGGGGCGAGCAGTACTTC.

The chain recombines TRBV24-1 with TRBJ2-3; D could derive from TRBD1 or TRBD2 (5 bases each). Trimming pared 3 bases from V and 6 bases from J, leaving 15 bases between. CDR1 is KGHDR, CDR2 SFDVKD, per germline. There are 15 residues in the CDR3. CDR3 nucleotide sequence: TGTGCCACCAGTGATGGGGGACGCCCAGGGGATACGCAGTATTTT. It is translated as CATSDGGRPGDTQYF.

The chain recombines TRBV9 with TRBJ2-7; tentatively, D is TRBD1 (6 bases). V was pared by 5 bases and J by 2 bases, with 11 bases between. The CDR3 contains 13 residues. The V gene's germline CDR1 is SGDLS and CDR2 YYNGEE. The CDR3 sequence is CASRRTAAYEQYF. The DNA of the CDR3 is TGTGCCAGCAGAAGGACAGCGGCCTACGAGCAGTACTTC.

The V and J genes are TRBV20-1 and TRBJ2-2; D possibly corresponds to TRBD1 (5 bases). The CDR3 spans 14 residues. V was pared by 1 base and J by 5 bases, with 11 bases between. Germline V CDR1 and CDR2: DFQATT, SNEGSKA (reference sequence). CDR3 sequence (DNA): TGCAGTGCTAGAGTACCGCAGGGAACCGGGGAGCTGTTTTTT. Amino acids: CSARVPQGTGELFF.

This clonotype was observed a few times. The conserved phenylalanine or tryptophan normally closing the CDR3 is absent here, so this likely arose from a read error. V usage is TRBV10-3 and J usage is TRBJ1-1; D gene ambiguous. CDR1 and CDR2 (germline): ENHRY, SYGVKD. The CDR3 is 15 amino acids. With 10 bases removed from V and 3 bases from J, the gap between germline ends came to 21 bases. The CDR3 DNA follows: TGTGCCAGCGTTCATGGAAAGTGGAGGGACACTGAAGCTTTCTCT. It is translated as CASVHGKWRDTEAFS.

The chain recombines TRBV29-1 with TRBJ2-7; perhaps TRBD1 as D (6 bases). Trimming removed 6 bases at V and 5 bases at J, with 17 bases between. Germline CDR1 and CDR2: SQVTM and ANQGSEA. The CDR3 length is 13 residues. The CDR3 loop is CSVRQDPYNEQYF. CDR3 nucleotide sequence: TGCAGCGTCCGACAGGATCCGTACAACGAGCAGTACTTC.

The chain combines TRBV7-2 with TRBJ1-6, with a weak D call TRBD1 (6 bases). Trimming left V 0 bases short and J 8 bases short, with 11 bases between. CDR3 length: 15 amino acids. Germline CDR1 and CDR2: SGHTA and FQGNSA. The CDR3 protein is CASSLAAGDDSPLHF. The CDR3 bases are TGTGCCAGCAGCTTAGCGGCAGGGGATGATTCACCCCTCCACTTT.

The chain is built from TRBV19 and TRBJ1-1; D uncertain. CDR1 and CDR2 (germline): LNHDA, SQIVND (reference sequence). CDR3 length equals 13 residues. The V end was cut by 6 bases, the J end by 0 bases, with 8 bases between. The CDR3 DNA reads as TGTGCCAGTAGAGCGCACATGAACACTGAAGCTTTCTTT. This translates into CASRAHMNTEAFF.

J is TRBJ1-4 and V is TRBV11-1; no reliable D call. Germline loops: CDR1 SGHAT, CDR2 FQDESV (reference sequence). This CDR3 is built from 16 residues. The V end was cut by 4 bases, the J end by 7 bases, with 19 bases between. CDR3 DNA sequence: TGTGCCAGCAGCTACGGCATGAGCGCATGGGGTGAAAAACTGTTTTTT. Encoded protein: CASSYGMSAWGEKLFF.